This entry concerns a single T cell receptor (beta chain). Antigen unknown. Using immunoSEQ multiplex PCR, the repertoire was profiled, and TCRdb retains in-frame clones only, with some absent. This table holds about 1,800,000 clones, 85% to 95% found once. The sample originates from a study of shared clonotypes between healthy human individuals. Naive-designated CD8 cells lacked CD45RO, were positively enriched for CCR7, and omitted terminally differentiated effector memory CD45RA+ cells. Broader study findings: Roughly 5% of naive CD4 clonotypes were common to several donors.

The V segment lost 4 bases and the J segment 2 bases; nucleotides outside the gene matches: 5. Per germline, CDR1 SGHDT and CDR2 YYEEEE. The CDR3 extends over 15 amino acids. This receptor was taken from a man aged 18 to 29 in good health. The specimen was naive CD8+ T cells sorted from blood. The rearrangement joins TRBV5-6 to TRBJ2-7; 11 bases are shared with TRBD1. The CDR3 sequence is CASSRTGGDTYEQYF. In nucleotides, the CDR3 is TGTGCCAGCAGCCGGACAGGGGGCGATACCTACGAGCAGTACTTC.